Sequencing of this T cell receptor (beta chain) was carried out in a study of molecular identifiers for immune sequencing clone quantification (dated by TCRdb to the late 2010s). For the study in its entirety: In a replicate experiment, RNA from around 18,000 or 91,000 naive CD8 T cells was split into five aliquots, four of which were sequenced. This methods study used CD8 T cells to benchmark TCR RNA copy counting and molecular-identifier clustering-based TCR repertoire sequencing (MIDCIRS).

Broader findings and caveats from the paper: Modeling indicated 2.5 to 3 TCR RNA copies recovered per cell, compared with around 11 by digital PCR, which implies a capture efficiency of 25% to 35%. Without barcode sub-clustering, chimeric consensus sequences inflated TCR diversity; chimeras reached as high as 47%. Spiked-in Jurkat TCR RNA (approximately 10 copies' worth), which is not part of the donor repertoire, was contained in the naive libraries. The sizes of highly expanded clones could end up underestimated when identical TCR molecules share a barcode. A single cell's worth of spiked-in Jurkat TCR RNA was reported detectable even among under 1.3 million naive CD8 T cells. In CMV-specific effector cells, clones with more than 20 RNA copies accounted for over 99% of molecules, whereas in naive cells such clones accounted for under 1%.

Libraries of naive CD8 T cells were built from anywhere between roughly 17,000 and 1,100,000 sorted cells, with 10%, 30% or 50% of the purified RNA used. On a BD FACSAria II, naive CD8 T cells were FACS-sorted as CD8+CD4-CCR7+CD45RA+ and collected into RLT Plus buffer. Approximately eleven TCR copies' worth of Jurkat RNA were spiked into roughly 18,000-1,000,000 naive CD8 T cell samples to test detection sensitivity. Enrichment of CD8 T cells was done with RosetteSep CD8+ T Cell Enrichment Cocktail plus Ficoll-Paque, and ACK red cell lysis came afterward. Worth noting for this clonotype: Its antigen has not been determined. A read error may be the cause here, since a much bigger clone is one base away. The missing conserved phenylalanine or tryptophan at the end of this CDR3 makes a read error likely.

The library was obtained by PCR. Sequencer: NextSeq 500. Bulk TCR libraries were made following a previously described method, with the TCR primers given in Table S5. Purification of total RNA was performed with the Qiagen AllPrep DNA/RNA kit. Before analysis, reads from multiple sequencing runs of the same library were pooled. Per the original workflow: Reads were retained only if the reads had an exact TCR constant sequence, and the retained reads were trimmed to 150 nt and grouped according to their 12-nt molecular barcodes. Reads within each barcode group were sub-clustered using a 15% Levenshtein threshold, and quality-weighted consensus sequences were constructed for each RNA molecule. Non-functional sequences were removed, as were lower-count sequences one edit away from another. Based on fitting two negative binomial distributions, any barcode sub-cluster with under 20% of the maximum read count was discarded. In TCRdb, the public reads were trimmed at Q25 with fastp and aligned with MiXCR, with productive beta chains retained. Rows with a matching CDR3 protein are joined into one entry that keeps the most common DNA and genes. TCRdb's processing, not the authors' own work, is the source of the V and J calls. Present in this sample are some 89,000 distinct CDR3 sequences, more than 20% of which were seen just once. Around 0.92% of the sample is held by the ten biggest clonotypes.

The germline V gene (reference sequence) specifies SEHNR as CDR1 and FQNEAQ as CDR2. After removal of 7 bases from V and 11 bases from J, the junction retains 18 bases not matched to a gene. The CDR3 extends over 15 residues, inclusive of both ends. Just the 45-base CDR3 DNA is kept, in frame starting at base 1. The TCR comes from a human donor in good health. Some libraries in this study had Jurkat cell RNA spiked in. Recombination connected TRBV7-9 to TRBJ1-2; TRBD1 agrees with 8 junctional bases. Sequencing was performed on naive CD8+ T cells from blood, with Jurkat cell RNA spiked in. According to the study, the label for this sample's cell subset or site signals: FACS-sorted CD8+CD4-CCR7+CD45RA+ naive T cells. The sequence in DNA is TGTGCCAGCAATAACGTGAGACAGGGGATTTTCGATTACACCCTC. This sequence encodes CASNNVRQGIFDYTL.